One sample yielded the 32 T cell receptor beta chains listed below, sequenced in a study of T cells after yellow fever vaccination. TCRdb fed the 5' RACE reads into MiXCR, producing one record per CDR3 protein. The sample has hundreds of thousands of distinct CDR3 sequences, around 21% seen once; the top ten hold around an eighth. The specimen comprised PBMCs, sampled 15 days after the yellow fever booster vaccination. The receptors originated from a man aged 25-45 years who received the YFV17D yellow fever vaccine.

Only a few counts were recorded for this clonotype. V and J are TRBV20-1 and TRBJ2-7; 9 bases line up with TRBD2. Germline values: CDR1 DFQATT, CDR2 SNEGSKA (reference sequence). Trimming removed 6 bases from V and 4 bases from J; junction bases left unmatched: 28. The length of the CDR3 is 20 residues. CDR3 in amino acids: CSASPRFSGSFMGEPYEQYF. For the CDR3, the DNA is TGCAGTGCCTCGCCCAGGTTTAGCGGGAGTTTTATGGGGGAACCATACGAGCAGTACTTC.

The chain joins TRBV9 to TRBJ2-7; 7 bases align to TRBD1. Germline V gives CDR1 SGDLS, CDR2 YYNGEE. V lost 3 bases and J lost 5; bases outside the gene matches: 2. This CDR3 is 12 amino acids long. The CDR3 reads CASSATGNEQYF. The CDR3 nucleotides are TGTGCCAGCAGCGCGACAGGGAACGAGCAGTACTTC.

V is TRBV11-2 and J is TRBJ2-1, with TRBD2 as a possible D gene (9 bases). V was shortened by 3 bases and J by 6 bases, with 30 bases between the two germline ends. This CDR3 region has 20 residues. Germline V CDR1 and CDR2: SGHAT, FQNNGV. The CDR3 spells CASSLGRGQGALAGSNEQFF. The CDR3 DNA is TGTGCCAGCAGCTTGGGACGAGGACAGGGTGCACTAGCGGGTTCCAATGAGCAGTTCTTC.

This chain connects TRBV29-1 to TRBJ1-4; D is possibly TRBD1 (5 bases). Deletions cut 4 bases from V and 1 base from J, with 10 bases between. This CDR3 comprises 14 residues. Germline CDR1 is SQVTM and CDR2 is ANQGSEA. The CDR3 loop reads CSVVFGGTNEKLFF. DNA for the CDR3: TGCAGCGTTGTATTTGGGGGAACTAATGAAAAACTGTTTTTT.

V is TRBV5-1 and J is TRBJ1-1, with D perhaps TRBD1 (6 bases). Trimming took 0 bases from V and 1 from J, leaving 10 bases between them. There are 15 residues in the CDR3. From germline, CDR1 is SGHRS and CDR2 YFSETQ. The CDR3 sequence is CASSLDGRGNTEAFF. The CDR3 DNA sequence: TGCGCCAGCAGCTTGGACGGCAGGGGGAACACTGAAGCTTTCTTT.

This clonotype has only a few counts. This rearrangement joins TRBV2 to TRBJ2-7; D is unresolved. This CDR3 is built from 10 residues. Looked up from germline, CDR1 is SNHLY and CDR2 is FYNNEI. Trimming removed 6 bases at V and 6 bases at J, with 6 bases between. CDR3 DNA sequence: TGTGCCAGCAGGGTGATCGAGCAGTACTTC. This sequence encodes CASRVIEQYF.

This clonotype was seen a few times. This CDR3 reads CASSPLGGDYNEQFF. DNA of the CDR3: TGCGCCAGCAGCCCTCTCGGGGGGGATTACAATGAGCAGTTCTTC. The gene calls are TRBV5-1 and TRBJ2-1; TRBD2 aligns across 8 bases. The V segment lost 4 bases and the J segment 4 bases; nucleotides outside the gene matches: 7. CDR3 length: 15 amino acids. Germline loops: CDR1 SGHRS, CDR2 YFSETQ.

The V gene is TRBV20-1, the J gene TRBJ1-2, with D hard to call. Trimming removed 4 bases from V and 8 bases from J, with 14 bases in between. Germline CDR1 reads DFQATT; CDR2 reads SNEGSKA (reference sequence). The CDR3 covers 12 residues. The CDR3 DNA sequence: TGCAGTGCTACCGAACAGCTCTGGGGCTACACCTTC. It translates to CSATEQLWGYTF.

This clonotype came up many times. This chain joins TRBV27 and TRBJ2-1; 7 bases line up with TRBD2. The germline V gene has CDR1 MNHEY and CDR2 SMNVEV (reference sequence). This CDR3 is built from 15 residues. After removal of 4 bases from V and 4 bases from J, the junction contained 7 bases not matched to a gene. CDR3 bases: TGTGCCAGCAGTTCCGGAGCTAGCGGTTACAATGAGCAGTTCTTC. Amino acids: CASSSGASGYNEQFF.

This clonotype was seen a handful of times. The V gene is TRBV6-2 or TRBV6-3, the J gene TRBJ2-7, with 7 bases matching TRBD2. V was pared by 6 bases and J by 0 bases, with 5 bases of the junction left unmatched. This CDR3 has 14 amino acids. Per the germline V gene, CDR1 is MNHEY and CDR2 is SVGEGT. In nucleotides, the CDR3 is TGTGCCAGCAGACCGGGACTAAGCTCCTACGAGCAGTACTTC. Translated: CASRPGLSSYEQYF.

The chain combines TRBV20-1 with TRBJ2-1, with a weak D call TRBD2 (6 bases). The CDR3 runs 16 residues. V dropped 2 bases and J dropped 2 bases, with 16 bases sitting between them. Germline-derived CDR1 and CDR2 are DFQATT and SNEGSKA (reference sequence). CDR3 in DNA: TGCAGTGCTAGATTGGGCGGAGCGGGCCCCTACAATGAGCAGTTCTTC. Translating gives CSARLGGAGPYNEQFF.

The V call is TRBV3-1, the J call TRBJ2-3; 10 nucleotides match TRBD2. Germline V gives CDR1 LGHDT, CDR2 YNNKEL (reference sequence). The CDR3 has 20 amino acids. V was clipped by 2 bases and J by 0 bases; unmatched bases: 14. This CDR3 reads CASSQRALSGRAVSTDTQYF. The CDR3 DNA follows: TGTGCCAGCAGCCAAAGGGCCCTAAGCGGGAGGGCCGTGAGCACAGATACGCAGTATTTT.

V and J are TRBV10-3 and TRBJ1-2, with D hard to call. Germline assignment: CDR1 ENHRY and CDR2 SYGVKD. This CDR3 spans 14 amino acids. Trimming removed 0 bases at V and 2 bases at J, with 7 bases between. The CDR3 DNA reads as TGTGCCATCAGTGAGTCGTACCCAAACTATGGCTACACCTTC. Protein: CAISESYPNYGYTF.

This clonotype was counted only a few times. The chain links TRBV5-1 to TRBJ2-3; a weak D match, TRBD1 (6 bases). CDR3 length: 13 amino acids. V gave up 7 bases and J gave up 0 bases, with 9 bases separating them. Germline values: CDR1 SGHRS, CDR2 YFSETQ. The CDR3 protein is CASEQGSTDTQYF. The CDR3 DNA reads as TGCGCCAGCGAACAGGGTAGCACAGATACGCAGTATTTT.

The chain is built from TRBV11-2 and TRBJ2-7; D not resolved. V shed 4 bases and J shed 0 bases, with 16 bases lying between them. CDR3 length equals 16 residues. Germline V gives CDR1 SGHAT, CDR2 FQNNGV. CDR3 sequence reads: CASSSLIYSVSYEQYF. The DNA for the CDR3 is TGTGCCAGCAGCTCACTTATATACAGTGTCTCCTACGAGCAGTACTTC.

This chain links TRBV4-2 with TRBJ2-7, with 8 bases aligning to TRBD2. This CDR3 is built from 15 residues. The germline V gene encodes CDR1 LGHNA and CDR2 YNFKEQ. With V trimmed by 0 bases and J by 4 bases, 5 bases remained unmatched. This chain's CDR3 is CASSQDSQREYEQYF. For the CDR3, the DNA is TGTGCCAGCAGCCAAGATAGCCAGCGGGAGTACGAGCAGTACTTC.

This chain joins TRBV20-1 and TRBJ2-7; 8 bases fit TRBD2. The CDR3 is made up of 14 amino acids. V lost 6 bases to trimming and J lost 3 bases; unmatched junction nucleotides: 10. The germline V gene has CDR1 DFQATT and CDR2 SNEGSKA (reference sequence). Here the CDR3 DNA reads TGCAGTGCCTCGACTAGCGATCTACTCTACGAGCAGTACTTC. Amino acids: CSASTSDLLYEQYF.

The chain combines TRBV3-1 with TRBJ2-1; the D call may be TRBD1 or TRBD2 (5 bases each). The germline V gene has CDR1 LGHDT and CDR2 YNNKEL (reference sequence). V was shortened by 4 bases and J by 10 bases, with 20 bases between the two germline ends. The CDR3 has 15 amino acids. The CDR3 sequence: CASSRDLLTFGEQFF. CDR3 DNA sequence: TGTGCCAGCAGCCGGGACCTACTCACCTTTGGCGAGCAGTTCTTC.

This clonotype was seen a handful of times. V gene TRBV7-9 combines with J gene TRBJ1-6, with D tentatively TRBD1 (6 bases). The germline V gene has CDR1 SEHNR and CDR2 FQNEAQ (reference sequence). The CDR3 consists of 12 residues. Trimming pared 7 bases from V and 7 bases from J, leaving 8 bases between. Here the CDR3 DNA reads TGTGCCAGCAAGGGGGGGAATTCACCCCTCCACTTT. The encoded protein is CASKGGNSPLHF.

The CDR3 bases are TGTGCCAGCAGTGTACCTGAGGGAGGGTACAATGAGCAGTTCTTC. It is translated as CASSVPEGGYNEQFF. This chain joins TRBV2 and TRBJ2-1, with 7 bases that match TRBD2. V was clipped by 4 bases and J by 4 bases; unmatched bases: 7. CDR1 and CDR2 (germline): SNHLY, FYNNEI. The CDR3 is 15 amino acids.

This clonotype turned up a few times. The chain's CDR3 is CSASLATSAGNEQFF. The CDR3 nucleotides read TGCAGTGCCAGTTTGGCCACTAGCGCGGGGAATGAGCAGTTCTTC. The chain is built from TRBV20-1 and TRBJ2-1; 7 bases agree with TRBD2. The junction had 15 bases not matched to a gene; V was cut back by 6 bases and J by 7 bases. The CDR3 has 15 residues. Germline lookup yields CDR1 DFQATT and CDR2 SNEGSKA (reference sequence).

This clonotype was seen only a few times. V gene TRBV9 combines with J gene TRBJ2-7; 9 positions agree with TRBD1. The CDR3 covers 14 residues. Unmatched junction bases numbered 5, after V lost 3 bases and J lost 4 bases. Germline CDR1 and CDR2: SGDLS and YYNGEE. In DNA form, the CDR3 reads TGTGCCAGCAGCGGAACCGGGACAGGGTACGAGCAGTACTTC. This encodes CASSGTGTGYEQYF. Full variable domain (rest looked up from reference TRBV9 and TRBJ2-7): DSGVTQTPKHLITATGQRVTLRCSPRSGDLSVYWYQQSLDQGLQFLIQYYNGEERAKGNILERFSAQQFPDLHSELNLSSLELGDSALYFCASSGTGTGYEQYFGPGTRLTVT.

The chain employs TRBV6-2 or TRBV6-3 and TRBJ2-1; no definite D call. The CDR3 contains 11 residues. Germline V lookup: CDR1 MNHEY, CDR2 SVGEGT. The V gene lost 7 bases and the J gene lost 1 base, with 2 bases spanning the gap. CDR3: CASKSYNEQFF. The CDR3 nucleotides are TGTGCCAGCAAGTCCTACAATGAGCAGTTCTTC.

CDR3 in amino acids: CASAFSGNTEAFF. In nucleotides, the CDR3 is TGCGCCAGCGCCTTTTCCGGGAACACTGAAGCTTTCTTT. The chain is built from TRBV5-1 and TRBJ1-1; D remains unclear. V lost 7 bases and J 1 base, leaving 11 bases between the germline ends. The CDR3 covers 13 residues. Germline values: CDR1 SGHRS, CDR2 YFSETQ.

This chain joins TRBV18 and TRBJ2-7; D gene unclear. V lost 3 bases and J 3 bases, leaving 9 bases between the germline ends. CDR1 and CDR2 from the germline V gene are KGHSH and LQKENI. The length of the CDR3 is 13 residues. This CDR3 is CASSPDGNYEQYF. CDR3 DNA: TGTGCCAGCTCACCGGATGGCAACTACGAGCAGTACTTC.

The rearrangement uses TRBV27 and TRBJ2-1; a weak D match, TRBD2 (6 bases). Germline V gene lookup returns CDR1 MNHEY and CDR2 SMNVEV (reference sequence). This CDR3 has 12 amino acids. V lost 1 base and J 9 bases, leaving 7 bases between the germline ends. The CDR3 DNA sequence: TGTGCCAGCAGTTTATTGCGGGGTGAGCAGTTCTTC. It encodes CASSLLRGEQFF.

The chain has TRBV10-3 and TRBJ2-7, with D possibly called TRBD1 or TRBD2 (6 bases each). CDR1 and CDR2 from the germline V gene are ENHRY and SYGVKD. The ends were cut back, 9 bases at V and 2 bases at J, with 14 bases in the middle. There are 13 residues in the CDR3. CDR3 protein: CAIGGPPTYEQYF. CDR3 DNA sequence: TGTGCCATAGGGGGGCCCCCAACCTACGAGCAGTACTTC.

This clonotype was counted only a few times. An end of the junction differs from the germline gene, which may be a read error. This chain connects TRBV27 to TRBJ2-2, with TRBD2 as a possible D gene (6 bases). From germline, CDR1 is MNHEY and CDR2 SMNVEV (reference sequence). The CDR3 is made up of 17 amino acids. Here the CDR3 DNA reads TGTGCCAGTAGTTTCTCCGGGGGTAGCAAGAGGGCCGGGGAGCTGTTTTTT. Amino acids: CASSFSGGSKRAGELFF.

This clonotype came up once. CDR3 amino acids: CASSQGSGSANEQFF. CDR3 bases: TGCGCCAGCAGCCAAGGCAGCGGGAGTGCCAATGAGCAGTTCTTC. The chain uses TRBV4-3 and TRBJ2-1; 8 bases fit TRBD2. Losses at the gene ends were 1 base for V and 6 bases for J; bases not matched to a gene: 5. Germline V CDR1 and CDR2: LGHNA, YSLEER. The CDR3 has 15 residues.

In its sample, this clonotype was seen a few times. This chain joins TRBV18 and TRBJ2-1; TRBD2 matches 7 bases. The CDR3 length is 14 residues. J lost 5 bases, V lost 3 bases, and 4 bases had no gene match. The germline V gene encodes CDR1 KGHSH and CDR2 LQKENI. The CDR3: CASSPRTRNNEQFF. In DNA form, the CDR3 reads TGTGCCAGCTCACCGAGGACTAGAAACAATGAGCAGTTCTTC.

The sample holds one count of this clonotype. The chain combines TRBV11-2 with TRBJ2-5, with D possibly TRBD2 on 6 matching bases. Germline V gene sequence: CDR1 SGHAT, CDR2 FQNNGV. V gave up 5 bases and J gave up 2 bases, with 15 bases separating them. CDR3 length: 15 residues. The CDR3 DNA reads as TGTGCCAGCAGCCCCGGCGGGGCCGAACAAGAGACCCAGTACTTC. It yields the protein CASSPGGAEQETQYF.

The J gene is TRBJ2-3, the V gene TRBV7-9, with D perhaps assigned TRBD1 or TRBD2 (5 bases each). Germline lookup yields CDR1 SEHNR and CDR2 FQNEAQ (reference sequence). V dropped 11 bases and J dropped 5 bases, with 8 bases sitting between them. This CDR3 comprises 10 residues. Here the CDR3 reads CAGDGDTQYF. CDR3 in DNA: TGTGCCGGGGACGGAGATACGCAGTATTTT.